This T cell receptor (beta chain) emerged from a study of blood T cell repertoires in COVID-19. The V and J ends lost 4 bases and 1 base respectively, with 8 bases between them. Germline CDR1 and CDR2: SGHRS and YFSETQ. The CDR3 runs to 13 residues. Some clones are missing from TCRdb's copy, which holds only in-frame ones; the method was immunoSEQ multiplex PCR. Of a few hundred thousand clones in the sample, around 90% are singletons; the top ten hold almost 9.5%. The chain uses TRBV5-1 and TRBJ1-2, with D perhaps matching TRBD1 (6 bases). The sample taken for sequencing was peripheral blood. This receptor was taken from a young man with active or convalescent COVID-19. CDR3 DNA: TGCGCCAGCAGCCAGGACAGTAACTATGGCTACACCTTC. Its translation is CASSQDSNYGYTF.